This TCR beta chain was sequenced for a study of blood T cells in healthy people across ages. Germline loops: CDR1 DFQATT, CDR2 SNEGSKA (reference sequence). V dropped 1 base and J dropped 1 base, with 10 bases sitting between them. This CDR3 has 14 amino acids. Whole-study results and caveats: Aged donors had fewer naive CD4+ cells and lower diversity than long-lived donors. Observed TCR beta diversity per million T cells went down as age went up. This fall followed a roughly linear course with age. The percentage of naive T cells correlated strongly with TCR beta diversity.

This clonotype turned up a few times. Antigen unknown. Sample-barcoded 5' priming and a J-beta primer mix drove a second PCR of roughly 7 to 11 cycles. Template switching added a 12-random-nucleotide identifier to every cDNA molecule. One entry per CDR3 protein results from TCRdb running MiXCR on the 5' RACE reads. The sample comprises around 1,800,000 distinct CDR3 sequences, about two fifths of which are singletons, and about 23% rests with the top ten. This sequence joins TRBV20-1 and TRBJ1-1; no reliable D call. This TCR came from a human donor in good health. Sequenced sample: blood. The chain's CDR3 is CSARGLDWNTEAFF. CDR3 nucleotide sequence: TGCAGTGCTAGAGGGTTAGACTGGAACACTGAAGCTTTCTTT.